This paragraph reports one T cell receptor (beta chain). Assay used: immunoSEQ multiplex PCR; TCRdb lists only in-frame clones, some missing. The sample holds approximately 280,000 clones, 70% to 90% seen once. The data belong to a study of blood T cell repertoires in COVID-19. Study background: PBMCs, B-cell-depleted T cells, or T cells were the source of the cDNA or gDNA that made up the material.

The sample taken for sequencing was peripheral blood. The TCR originated in a woman in her seventies with acute or convalescent COVID-19.

Here the CDR3 reads CASSITGGKNTEAFF. The DNA of the CDR3 is TGTGCCAGTAGTATTACAGGGGGCAAGAACACTGAAGCTTTCTTT. This sequence joins TRBV19 and TRBJ1-1; 9 nucleotides match TRBD1. The CDR3 is 15 residues long. With V trimmed by 3 bases and J by 1 base, 3 bases remained unmatched. CDR1 and CDR2 from the germline V gene are LNHDA and SQIVND (reference sequence).